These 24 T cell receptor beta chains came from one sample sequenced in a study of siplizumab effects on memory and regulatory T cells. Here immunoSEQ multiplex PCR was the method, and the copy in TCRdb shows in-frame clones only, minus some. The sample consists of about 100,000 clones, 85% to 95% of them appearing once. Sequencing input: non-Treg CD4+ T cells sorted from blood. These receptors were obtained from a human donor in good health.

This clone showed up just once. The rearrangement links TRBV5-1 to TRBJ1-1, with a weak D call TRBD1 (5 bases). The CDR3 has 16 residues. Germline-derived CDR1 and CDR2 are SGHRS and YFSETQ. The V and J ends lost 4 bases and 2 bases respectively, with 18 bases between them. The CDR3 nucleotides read TGCGCCAGCAGCAGAGGGACCCAGACCCTTAACACTGAAGCTTTCTTT. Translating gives CASSRGTQTLNTEAFF.

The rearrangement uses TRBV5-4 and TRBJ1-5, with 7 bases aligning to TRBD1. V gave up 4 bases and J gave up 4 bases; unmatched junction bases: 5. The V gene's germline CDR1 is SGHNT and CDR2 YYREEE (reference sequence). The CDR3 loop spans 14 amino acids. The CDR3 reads CASSRGPVNQPQHF. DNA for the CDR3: TGTGCCAGCAGCAGGGGGCCAGTAAATCAGCCCCAGCATTTT.

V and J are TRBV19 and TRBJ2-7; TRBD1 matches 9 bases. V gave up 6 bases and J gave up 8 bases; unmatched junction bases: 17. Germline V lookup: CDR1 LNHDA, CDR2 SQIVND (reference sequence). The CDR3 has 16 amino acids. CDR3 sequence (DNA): TGTGCCAGTAGCAAACTATGGACAGGGGATTCTACGAAGCAGTACTTC. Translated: CASSKLWTGDSTKQYF.

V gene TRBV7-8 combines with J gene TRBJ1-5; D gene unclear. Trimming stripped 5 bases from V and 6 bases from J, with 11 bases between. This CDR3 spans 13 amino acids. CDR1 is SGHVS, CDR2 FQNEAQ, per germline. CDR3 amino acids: CASSNGRTQPQHF. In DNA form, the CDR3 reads TGTGCCAGCAGCAACGGGCGAACTCAGCCCCAGCATTTT.

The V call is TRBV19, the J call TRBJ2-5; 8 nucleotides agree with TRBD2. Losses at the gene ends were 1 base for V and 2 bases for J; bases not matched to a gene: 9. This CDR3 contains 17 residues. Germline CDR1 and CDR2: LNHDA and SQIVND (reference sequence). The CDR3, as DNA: TGTGCCAGTAGTATAGGGGCGGCGGGAGGAGGTCAAGAGACCCAGTACTTC. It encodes CASSIGAAGGGQETQYF.

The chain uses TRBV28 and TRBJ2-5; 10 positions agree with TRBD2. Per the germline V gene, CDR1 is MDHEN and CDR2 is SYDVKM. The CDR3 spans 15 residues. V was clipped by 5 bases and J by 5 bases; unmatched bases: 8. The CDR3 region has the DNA TGTGCCAGCAGTACCCAGCGGGAGGGCCAGGAGACCCAGTACTTC. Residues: CASSTQREGQETQYF.

CDR3 amino acids: CSIRAFGANVLTF. CDR3 DNA sequence: TGCAGCATTCGAGCCTTTGGGGCCAACGTCCTGACTTTC. The rearrangement joins TRBV29-1 to TRBJ2-6; D gene ambiguous. Trimming cost V 8 bases and J 3 bases, with 11 bases left between them. Germline V gene sequence: CDR1 SQVTM, CDR2 ANQGSEA. The CDR3 runs 13 residues.

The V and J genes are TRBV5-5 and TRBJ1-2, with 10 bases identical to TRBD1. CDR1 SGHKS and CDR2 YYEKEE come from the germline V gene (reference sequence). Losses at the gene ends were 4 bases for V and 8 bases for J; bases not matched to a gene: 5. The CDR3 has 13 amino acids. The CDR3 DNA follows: TGTGCCAGCAGCCGAGACAGGGGGCTCGGCTACACCTTC. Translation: CASSRDRGLGYTF.

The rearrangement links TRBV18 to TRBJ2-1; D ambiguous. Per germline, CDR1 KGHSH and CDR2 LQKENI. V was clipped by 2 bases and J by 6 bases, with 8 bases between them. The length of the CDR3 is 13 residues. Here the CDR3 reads CASSPSNSNEQFF. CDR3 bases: TGTGCCAGCTCACCATCCAACTCCAATGAGCAGTTCTTC.

CDR3 coding DNA: TGCGCCAGCAGCGCAGGACAGGGGGCTTACGAGCAGTACTTC. Translating gives CASSAGQGAYEQYF. J is TRBJ2-7 and V is TRBV5-1, with 11 bases lining up with TRBD1. CDR1 SGHRS and CDR2 YFSETQ come from the germline V gene. The junction had 4 bases not matched to a gene; V was cut back by 4 bases and J by 4 bases. CDR3 length: 14 residues.

CDR3 sequence: CASSPRTADRGTQYF. DNA of the CDR3: TGTGCCAGCTCACCCCGGACAGCGGATCGAGGGACCCAGTACTTC. This chain uses TRBV18 with TRBJ2-5; D perhaps matches TRBD1 (6 bases). This CDR3 has 15 residues. The germline V gene encodes CDR1 KGHSH and CDR2 LQKENI. Trimming shortened V by 3 bases and J by 7 bases, and 18 bases separated the two germline ends.

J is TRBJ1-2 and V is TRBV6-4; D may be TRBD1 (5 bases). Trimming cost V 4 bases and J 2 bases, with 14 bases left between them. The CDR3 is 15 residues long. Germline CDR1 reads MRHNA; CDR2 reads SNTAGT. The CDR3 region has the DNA TGTGCCAGCAGTGTTAGCCCAGGGCCCAACTATGGCTACACCTTC. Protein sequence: CASSVSPGPNYGYTF.

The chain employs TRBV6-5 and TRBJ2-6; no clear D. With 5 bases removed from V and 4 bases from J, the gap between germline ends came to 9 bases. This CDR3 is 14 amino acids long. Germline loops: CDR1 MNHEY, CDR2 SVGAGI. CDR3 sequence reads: CASSETAGANVLTF. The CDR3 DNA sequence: TGTGCCAGCAGTGAAACAGCGGGGGCCAACGTCCTGACTTTC.

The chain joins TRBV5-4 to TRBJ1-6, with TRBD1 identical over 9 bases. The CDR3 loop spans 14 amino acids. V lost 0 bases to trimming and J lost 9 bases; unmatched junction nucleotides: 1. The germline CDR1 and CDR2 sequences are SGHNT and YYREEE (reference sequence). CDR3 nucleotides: TGTGCCAGCAGCTTGGGACAGGGGGGTTCACCCCTCCACTTT. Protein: CASSLGQGGSPLHF.

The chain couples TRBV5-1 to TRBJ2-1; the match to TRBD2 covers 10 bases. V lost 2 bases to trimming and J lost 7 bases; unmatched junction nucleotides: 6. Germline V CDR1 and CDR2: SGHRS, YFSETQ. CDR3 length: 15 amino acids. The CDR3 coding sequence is TGCGCCAGCAGCTTAGGAGCGGGAGGGTCTAATGAGCAGTTCTTC. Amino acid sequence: CASSLGAGGSNEQFF. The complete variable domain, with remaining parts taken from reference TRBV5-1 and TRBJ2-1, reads KAGVTQTPRYLIKTRGQQVTLSCSPISGHRSVSWYQQTPGQGLQFLFEYFSETQRNKGNFPGRFSGRQFSNSRSEMNVSTLELGDSALYLCASSLGAGGSNEQFFGPGTRLTVL.

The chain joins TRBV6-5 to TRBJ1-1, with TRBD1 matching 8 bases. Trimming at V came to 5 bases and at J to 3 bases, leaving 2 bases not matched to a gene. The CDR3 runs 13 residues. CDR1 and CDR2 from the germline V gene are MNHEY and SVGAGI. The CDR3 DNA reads TGTGCCAGCAGTGACAGGGGAGACACTGAAGCTTTCTTT. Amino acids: CASSDRGDTEAFF.

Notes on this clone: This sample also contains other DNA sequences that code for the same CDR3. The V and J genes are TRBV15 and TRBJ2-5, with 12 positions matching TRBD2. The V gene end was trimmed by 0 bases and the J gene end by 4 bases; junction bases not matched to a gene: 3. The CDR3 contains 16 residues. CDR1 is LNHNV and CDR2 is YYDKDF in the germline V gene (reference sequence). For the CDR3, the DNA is TGTGCCACCAGCAGAGATTTGACTAGCGGGAGAGAGACCCAGTACTTC. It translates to CATSRDLTSGRETQYF. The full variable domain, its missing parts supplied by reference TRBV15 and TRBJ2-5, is DAMVIQNPRYQVTQFGKPVTLSCSQTLNHNVMYWYQQKSSQAPKLLFHYYDKDFNNEADTPDNFQSRRPNTSFCFLDIRSPGLGDTAMYLCATSRDLTSGRETQYFGPGTRLLVL.

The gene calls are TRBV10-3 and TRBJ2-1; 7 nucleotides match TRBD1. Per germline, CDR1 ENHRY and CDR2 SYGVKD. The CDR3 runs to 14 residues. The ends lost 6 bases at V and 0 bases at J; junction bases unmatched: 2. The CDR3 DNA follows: TGTGCCATCAGGGGACAGATCTCCTACAATGAGCAGTTCTTC. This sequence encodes CAIRGQISYNEQFF.

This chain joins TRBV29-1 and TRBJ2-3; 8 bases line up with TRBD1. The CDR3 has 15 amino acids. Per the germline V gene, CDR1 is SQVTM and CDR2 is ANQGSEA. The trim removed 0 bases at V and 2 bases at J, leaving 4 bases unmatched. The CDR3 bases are TGCAGCGTTGAAGAGGGACAGGCTAACACAGATACGCAGTATTTT. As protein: CSVEEGQANTDTQYF.

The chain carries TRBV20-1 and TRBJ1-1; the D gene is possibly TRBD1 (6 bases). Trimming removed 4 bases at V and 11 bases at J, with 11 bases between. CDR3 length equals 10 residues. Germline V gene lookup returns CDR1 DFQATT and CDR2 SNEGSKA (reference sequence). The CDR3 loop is CSATGAGAFF. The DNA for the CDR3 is TGCAGTGCTACAGGGGCTGGCGCTTTCTTT.

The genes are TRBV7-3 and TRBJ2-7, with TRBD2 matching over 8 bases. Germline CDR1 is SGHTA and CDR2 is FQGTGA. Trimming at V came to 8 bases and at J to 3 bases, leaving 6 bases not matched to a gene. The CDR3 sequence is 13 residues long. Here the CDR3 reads CASSYGRDYEQYF. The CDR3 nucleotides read TGTGCCAGCTCTTACGGGAGGGACTACGAGCAGTACTTC.

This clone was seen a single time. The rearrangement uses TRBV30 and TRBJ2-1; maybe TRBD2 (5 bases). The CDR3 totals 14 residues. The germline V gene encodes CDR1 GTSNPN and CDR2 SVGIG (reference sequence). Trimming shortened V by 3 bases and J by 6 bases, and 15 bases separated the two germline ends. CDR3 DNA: TGTGCCTGGAGGCAGTGGGGAGCTCGCAATGAGCAGTTCTTC. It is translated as CAWRQWGARNEQFF.

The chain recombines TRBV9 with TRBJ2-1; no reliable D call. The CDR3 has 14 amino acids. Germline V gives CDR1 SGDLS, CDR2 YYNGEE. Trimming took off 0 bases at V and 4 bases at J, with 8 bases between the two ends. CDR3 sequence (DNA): TGTGCCAGCAGCGTAGAGTTAACGTACAATGAGCAGTTCTTC. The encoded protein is CASSVELTYNEQFF.

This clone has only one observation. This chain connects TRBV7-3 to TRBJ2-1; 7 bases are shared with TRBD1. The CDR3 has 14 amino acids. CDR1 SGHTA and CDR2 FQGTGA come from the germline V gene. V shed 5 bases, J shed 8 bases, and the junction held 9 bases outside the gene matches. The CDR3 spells CASSARTGSDEQFF. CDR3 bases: TGTGCCAGCAGCGCCCGGACAGGATCGGATGAGCAGTTCTTC.